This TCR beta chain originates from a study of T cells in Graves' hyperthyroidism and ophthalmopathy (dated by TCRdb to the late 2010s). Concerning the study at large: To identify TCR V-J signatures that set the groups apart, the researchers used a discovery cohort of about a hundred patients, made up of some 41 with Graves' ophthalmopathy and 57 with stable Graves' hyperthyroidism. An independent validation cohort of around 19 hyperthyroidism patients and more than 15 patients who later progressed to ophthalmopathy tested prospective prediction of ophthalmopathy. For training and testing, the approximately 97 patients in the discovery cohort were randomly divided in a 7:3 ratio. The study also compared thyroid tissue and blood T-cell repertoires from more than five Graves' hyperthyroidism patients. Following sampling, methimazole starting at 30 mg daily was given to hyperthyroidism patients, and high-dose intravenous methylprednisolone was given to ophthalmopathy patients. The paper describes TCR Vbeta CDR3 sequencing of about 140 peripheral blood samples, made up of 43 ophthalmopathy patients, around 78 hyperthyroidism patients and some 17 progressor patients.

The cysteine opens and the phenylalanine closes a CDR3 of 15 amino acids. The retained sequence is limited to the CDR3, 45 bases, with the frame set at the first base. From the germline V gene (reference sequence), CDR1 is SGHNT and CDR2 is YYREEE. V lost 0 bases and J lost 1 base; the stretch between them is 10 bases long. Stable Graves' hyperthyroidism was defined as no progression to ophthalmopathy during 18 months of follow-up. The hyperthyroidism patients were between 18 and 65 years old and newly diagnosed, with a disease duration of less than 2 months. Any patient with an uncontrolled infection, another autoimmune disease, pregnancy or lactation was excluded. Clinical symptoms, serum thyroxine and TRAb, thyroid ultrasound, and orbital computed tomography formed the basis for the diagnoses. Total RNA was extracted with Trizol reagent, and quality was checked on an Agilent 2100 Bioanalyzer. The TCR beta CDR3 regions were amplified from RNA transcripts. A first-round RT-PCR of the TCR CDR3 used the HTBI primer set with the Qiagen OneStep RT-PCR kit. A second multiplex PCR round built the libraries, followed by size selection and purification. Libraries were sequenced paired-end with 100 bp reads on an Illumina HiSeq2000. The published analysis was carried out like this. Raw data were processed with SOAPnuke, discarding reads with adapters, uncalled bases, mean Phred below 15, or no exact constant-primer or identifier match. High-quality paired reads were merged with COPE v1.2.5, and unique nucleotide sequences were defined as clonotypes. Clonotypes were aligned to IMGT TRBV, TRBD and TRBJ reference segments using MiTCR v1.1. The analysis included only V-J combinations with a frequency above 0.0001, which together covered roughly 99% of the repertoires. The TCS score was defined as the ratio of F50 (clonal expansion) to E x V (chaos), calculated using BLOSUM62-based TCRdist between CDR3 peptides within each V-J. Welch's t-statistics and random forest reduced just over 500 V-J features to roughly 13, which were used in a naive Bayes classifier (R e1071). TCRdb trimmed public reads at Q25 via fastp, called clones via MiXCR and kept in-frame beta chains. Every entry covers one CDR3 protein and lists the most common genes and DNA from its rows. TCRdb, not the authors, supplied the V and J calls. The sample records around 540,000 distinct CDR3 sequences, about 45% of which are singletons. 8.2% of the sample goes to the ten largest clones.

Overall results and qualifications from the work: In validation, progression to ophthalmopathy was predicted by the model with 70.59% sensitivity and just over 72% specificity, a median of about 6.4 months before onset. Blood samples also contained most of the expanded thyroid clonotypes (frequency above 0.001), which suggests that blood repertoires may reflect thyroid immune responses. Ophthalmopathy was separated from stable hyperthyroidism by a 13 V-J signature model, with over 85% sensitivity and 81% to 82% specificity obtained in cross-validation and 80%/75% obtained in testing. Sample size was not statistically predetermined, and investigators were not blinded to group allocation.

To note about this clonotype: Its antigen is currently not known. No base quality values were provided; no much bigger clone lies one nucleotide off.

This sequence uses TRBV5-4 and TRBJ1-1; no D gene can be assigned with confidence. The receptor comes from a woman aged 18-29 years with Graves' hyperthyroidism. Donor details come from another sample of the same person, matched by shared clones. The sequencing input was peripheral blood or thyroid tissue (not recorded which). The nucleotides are TGTGCCAGCAGCTTGGAGCCATTCCCGAACACTGAAGCTTTCTTT. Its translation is CASSLEPFPNTEAFF.